This T cell receptor (beta chain) was identified in a study of T cell responses to AZD1222 COVID-19 vaccine. The table came from immunoSEQ multiplex PCR; TCRdb's copy has only in-frame clones and leaves some out. Found here are roughly 100,000 clones, more than 75% of them singletons; the top ten hold 9.1%. Germline CDR1 reads MNHEY; CDR2 reads SVGEGT. Trimming left V 4 bases short and J 0 bases short, with 9 bases between. The CDR3 is made up of 14 amino acids. This TCR was recovered from an adult in good health. Here the sequenced sample was peripheral blood, taken on day 0 of AZD1222 vaccination. The chain combines TRBV6-2 or TRBV6-3 with TRBJ1-1; D possibly corresponds to TRBD1 (6 bases). This chain's CDR3 is CASSLGHLNTEAFF. DNA of the CDR3: TGTGCCAGCAGTTTGGGACATCTGAACACTGAAGCTTTCTTT.